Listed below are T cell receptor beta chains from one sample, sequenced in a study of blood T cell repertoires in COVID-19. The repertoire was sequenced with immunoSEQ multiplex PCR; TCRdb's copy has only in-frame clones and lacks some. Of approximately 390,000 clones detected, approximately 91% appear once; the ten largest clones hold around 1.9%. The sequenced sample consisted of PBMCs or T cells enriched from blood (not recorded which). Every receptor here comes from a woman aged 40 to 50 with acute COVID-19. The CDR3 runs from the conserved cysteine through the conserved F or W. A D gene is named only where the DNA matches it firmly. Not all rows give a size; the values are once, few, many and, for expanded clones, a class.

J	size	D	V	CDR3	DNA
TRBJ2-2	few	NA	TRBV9	CASSGTPANTGELFF	TGTGCCAGCAGCGGGACACCCGCGAACACCGGGGAGCTGTTTTTT
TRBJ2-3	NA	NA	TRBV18	CASSPGQITDTQYF	TGTGCCAGCTCACCAGGTCAGATCACAGATACGCAGTATTTT
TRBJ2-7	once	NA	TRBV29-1	CSVEEGPYEQYF	TGCAGCGTTGAGGAGGGTCCCTACGAGCAGTACTTC
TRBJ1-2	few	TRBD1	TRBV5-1	CASSRTGGEGYGYTF	TGCGCCAGCAGCCGAACAGGGGGCGAAGGCTATGGCTACACCTTC
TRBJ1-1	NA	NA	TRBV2	CASSVAGLATEAFF	TGTGCCAGCAGTGTGGCAGGGTTGGCCACTGAAGCTTTCTTT
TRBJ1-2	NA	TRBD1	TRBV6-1	CASSEVGTASNYGYTF	TGTGCCAGCAGTGAAGTTGGGACAGCCTCTAACTATGGCTACACCTTC
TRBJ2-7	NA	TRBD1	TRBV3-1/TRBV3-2	CASSLTGAQYEQYF	TGTGCCAGCAGCCTTACAGGGGCGCAGTACGAGCAGTACTTC
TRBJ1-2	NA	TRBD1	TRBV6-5	CASRRDSEDYGYTF	TGTGCCAGCAGGAGGGACAGCGAAGACTATGGCTACACCTTC
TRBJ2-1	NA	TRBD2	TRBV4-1	CASSQDRVAGREQFF	TGCGCCAGCAGCCAAGATAGAGTAGCGGGGCGGGAGCAGTTCTTC
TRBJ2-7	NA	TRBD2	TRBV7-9	CASSSTSGGAYEQYF	TGTGCCAGCAGCTCCACTAGCGGGGGGGCCTACGAGCAGTACTTC
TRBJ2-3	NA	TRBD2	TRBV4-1	CASSQPGLAGGKDTQYF	TGCGCCAGCAGCCAACCCGGACTAGCGGGGGGGAAAGATACGCAGTATTTT
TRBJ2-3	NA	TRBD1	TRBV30	CAWSLRTGPTDTQYF	TGTGCCTGGAGTCTTAGGACAGGCCCCACAGATACGCAGTATTTT
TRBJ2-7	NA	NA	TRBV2	CASSGTGGPSYEQYF	TGTGCCAGCAGTGGGACCGGGGGACCTTCCTACGAGCAGTACTTC
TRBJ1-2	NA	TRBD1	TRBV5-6	CASSLAPDRGLSGYTF	TGTGCCAGCAGCTTGGCCCCGGACAGGGGTCTTTCGGGCTACACCTTC
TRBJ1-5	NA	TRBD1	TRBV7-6	CASSSETGGLYQPQHF	TGTGCCAGCAGCTCCGAGACAGGGGGCCTGTATCAGCCCCAGCATTTT
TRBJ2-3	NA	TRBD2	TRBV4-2	CASSQEIWTSGGTDTQYF	TGTGCCAGCAGCCAAGAGATTTGGACTAGCGGGGGGACAGATACGCAGTATTTT
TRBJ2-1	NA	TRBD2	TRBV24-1	CATSDSGLAGNYNEQFF	TGTGCCACCAGTGATTCGGGACTAGCGGGGAACTACAATGAGCAGTTCTTC
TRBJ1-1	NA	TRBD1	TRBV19	CASSPRTGGSRNTEAFF	TGTGCCAGTAGTCCAAGAACAGGGGGCTCGAGGAACACTGAAGCTTTCTTT
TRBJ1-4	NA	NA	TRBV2	CASRFGENEKLFF	TGTGCCAGCCGCTTTGGGGAGAATGAAAAACTGTTTTTT
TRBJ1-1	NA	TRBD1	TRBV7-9	CASSSEQGARSEAFF	TGTGCCAGCAGCTCCGAACAGGGGGCGAGGTCTGAAGCTTTCTTT
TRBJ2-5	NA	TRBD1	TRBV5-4	CASIQTGGAGETQYF	TGTGCCAGCATCCAGACAGGGGGCGCGGGAGAGACCCAGTACTTC
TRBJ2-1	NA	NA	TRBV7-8	CASRQSRGKGSYNEQFF	TGTGCCAGCAGGCAAAGCAGGGGAAAAGGATCCTACAATGAGCAGTTCTTC
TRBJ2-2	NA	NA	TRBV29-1	CSVVRGLNTGELFF	TGCAGCGTTGTTAGAGGCCTGAACACCGGGGAGCTGTTTTTT
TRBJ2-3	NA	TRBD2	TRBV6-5	CASSYGLAVTDTQYF	TGTGCCAGCAGTTACGGACTAGCGGTGACAGATACGCAGTATTTT
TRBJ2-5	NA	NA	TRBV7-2	CASSLILGGQETQYF	TGTGCCAGCAGCTTGATCTTAGGCGGGCAGGAGACCCAGTACTTC
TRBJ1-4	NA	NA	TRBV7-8	CASSWGFGGQTEKLFF	TGTGCCAGCAGCTGGGGCTTCGGGGGGCAGACTGAAAAACTGTTTTTT
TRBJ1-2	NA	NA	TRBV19	CASSIDEIEGGYTF	TGTGCCAGTAGTATAGATGAAATAGAGGGTGGCTACACCTTC
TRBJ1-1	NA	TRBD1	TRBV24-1	CATKKSGQGEAFF	TGTGCCACCAAAAAATCGGGACAGGGCGAAGCTTTCTTT
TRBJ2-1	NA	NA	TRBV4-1	CASSQQGTPDVDEQFF	TGCGCCAGCAGCCAACAGGGAACCCCAGATGTCGATGAGCAGTTCTTC
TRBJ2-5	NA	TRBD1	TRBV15	CATSTRQGSGETQYF	TGTGCCACCAGCACGAGACAGGGAAGCGGCGAGACCCAGTACTTC
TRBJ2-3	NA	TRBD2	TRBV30	CAWSVRGGGTDTQYF	TGTGCCTGGAGTGTCCGCGGGGGGGGCACAGATACGCAGTATTTT
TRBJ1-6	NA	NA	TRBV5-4	CASSFGVNSPLHF	TGTGCCAGCAGCTTCGGGGTGAATTCACCCCTCCACTTT
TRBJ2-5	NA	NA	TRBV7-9	CASSFTGWAEETQYF	TGTGCCAGCAGTTTTACAGGGTGGGCCGAAGAGACCCAGTACTTC
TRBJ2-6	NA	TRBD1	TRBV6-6	CASSQQGGSSGANVLTF	TGTGCCAGCAGTCAACAGGGGGGTAGCTCTGGGGCCAACGTCCTGACTTTC
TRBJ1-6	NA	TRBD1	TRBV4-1	CASSQDDRGSSPLHF	TGCGCCAGCAGCCAAGATGACAGGGGAAGTTCACCCCTCCACTTT
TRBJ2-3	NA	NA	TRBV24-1	CATSDPPVDTQYF	TGTGCCACCAGTGACCCGCCGGTGGATACGCAGTATTTT
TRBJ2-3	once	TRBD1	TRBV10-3	CAISGTGEPTDTQYF	TGTGCCATCAGTGGCACAGGGGAACCCACAGATACGCAGTATTTT
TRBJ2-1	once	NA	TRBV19	CASSFSGLYNEQFF	TGTGCCAGTAGTTTTTCCGGACTCTACAATGAGCAGTTCTTC
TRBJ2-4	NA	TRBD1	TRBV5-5	CASSWAGTDGVIQYF	TGTGCCAGCAGCTGGGCCGGGACAGACGGTGTCATTCAGTACTTC
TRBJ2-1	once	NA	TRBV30	CAWKFWRDVYNEQFF	TGTGCCTGGAAATTTTGGAGGGACGTTTACAATGAGCAGTTCTTC
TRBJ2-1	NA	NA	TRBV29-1	CSVEETGAYNEQFF	TGCAGCGTTGAAGAGACGGGGGCCTACAATGAGCAGTTCTTC
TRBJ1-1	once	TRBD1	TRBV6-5	CASSRTGGTEAFF	TGTGCCAGCAGTCGGACAGGGGGCACTGAAGCTTTCTTT
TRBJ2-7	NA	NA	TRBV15	CATSRGRGHSLISYEQYF	TGTGCCACCAGCAGGGGAAGAGGGCACAGCCTTATCTCCTACGAGCAGTACTTC
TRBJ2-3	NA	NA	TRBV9	CASSVVSGDTQYF	TGTGCCAGCAGCGTAGTCTCGGGGGATACGCAGTATTTT
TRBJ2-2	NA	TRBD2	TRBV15	CATSSVGTSGNTGELFF	TGTGCCACCAGCAGTGTAGGGACTAGCGGGAACACCGGGGAGCTGTTTTTT
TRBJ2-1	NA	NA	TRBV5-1	CASSPTGNGAYNEQFF	TGCGCCAGCAGCCCGACAGGTAACGGGGCCTACAATGAGCAGTTCTTC
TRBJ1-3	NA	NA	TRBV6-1	CASSDLGARPGNTIYF	TGTGCCAGCAGTGATCTGGGGGCGCGACCTGGAAACACCATATATTTT
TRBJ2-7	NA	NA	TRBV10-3	CAISKGVGEQYF	TGTGCCATCTCAAAAGGAGTGGGCGAGCAGTACTTC
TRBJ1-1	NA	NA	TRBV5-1	CASSPGQNTEAFF	TGCGCCAGCAGCCCGGGACAGAACACTGAAGCTTTCTTT
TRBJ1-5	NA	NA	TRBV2	CASSDWQDNQPQHF	TGTGCCAGCAGTGATTGGCAGGATAATCAGCCCCAGCATTTT
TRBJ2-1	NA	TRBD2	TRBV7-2	CASSSYTSGGEYEQFF	TGTGCCAGCAGCTCCTATACTAGCGGGGGGGAGTATGAGCAGTTCTTC
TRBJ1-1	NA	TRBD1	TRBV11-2	CASSIGPGLTGQGGTEAFF	TGTGCCAGCAGCATAGGTCCGGGGCTAACTGGACAGGGAGGCACTGAAGCTTTCTTT
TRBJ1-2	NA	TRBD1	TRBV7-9	CASSLLFQGAKGYTF	TGTGCCAGCAGCTTATTATTTCAGGGGGCGAAGGGCTACACCTTC
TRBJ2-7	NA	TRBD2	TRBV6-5	CASSYLAGSYEQYF	TGTGCCAGCAGTTACTTAGCGGGGTCCTACGAGCAGTACTTC
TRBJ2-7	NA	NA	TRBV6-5	CASSYGAVGGPYEQYF	TGTGCCAGCAGTTACGGGGCTGTGGGGGGGCCGTACGAGCAGTACTTC
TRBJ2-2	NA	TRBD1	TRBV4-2	CASSQDLRDRANTGELFF	TGTGCCAGCAGCCAAGACCTCCGGGACAGGGCGAACACCGGGGAGCTGTTTTTT